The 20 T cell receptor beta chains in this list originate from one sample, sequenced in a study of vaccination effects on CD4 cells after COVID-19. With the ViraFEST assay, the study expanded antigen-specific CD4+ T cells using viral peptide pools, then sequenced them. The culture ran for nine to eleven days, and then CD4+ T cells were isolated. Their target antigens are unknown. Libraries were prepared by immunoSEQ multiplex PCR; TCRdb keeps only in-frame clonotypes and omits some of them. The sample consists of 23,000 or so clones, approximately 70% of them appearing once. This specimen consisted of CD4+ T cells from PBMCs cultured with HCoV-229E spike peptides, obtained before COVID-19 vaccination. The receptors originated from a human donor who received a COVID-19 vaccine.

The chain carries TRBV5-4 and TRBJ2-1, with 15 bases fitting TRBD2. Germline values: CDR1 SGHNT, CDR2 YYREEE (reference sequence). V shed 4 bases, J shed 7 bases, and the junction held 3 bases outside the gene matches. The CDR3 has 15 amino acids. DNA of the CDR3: TGTGCCAGCAGCGGGACTAGCGGGGGGCCAAATGAGCAGTTCTTC. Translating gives CASSGTSGGPNEQFF.

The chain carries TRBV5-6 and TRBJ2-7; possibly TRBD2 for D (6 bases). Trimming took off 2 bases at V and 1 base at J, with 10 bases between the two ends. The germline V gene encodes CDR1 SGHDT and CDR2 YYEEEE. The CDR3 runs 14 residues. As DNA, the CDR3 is TGTGCCAGCAGCTTTATGGGGGGATCCTACGAGCAGTACTTC. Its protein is CASSFMGGSYEQYF.

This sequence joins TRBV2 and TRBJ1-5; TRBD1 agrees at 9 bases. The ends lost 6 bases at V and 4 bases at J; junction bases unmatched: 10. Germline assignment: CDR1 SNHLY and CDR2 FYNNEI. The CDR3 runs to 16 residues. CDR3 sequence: CASRPTRTGVNQPQHF. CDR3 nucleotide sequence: TGTGCCAGCAGGCCAACACGGACAGGGGTAAATCAGCCCCAGCATTTT.

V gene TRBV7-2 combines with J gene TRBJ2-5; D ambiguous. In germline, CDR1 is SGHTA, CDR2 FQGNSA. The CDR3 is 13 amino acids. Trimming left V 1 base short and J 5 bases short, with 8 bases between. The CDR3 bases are TGTGCCAGCAGCTTAGAAAGTATGGAGACCCAGTACTTC. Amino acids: CASSLESMETQYF.

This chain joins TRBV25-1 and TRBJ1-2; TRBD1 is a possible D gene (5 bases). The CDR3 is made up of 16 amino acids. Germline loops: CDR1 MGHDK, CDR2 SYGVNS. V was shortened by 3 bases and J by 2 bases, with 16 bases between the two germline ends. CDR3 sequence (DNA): TGTGCCAGCAGTGAGGCCGGGACCCGATCAAACTATGGCTACACCTTC. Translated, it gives CASSEAGTRSNYGYTF.

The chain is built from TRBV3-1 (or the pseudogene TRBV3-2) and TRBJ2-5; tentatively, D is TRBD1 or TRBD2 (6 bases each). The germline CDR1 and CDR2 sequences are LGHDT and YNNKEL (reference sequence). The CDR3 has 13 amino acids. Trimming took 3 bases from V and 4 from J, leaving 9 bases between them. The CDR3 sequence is CASSQEGGETQYF. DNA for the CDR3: TGTGCCAGCAGCCAGGAGGGGGGAGAGACCCAGTACTTC.

CDR3 sequence (DNA): TGCGCCAGCGGAGACTTACGCAATGAGCAGTTCTTC. Its translation: CASGDLRNEQFF. The chain joins TRBV10-2 to TRBJ2-1; D gene unclear. The CDR3 sequence is 12 residues long. Trimming pared 8 bases from V and 6 bases from J, leaving 11 bases between. Looked up from germline, CDR1 is WSHSY and CDR2 is SAAADI.

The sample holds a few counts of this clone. The CDR3 nucleotides read TGTGCCAGCAGCCAAGAGGCTAGCGGGCCCCAAGAGACCCAGTACTTC. Protein sequence: CASSQEASGPQETQYF. The genes are TRBV3-1 (or the pseudogene TRBV3-2) and TRBJ2-5; 8 bases line up with TRBD2. The CDR3 contains 16 residues. The germline gives CDR1 LGHDT, CDR2 YNNKEL (reference sequence). Germline trimming cut 0 bases from V and 1 base from J; bases unmatched to any gene: 4.

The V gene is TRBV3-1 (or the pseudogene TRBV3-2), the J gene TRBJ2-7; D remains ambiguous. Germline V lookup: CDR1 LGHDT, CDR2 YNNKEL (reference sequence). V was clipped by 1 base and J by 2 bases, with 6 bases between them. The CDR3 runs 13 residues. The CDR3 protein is CASSQGPAYEQYF. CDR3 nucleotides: TGTGCCAGCAGCCAAGGTCCGGCCTACGAGCAGTACTTC.

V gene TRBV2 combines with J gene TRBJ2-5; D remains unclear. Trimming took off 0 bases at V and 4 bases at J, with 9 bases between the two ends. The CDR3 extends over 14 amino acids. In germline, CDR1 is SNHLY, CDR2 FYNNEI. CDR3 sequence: CASSEARTAETQYF. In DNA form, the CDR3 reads TGTGCCAGCAGTGAAGCCCGTACTGCAGAGACCCAGTACTTC.

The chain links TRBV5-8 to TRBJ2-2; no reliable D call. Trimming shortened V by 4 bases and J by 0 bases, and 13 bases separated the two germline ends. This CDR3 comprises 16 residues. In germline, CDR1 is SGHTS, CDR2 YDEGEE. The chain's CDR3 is CASSLKALPNTGELFF. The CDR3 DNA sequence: TGTGCCAGCAGCCTCAAAGCGCTTCCGAACACCGGGGAGCTGTTTTTT.

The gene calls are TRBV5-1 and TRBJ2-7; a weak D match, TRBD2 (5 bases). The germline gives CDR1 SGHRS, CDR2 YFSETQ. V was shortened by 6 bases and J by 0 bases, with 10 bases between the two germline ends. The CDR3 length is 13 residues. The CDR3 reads CASTREFSYEQYF. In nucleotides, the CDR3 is TGCGCCAGCACTAGGGAGTTCTCCTACGAGCAGTACTTC.

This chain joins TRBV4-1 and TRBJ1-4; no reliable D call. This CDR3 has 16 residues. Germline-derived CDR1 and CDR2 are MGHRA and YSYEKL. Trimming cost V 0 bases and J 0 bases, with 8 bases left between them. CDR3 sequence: CASSQDYLATNEKLFF. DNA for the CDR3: TGCGCCAGCAGCCAAGATTATCTGGCAACTAATGAAAAACTGTTTTTT.

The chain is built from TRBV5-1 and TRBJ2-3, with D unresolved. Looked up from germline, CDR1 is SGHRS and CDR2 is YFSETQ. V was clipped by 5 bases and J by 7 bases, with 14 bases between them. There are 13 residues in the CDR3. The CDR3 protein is CASSGDIAHTQYF. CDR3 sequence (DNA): TGCGCCAGCAGTGGGGATATAGCACATACGCAGTATTTT.

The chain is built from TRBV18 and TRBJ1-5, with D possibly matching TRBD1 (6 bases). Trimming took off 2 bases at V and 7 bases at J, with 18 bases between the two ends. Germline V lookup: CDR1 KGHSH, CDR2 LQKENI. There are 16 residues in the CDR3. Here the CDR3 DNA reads TGTGCCAGCTCACCAATATCGGGGACAATAGGACAGCCCCAGCATTTT. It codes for CASSPISGTIGQPQHF.

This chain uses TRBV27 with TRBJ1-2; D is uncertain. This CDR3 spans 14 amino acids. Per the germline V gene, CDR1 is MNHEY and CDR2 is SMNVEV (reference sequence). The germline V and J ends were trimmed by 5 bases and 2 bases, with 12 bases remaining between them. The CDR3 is CASSPGGTNYGYTF. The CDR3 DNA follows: TGTGCCAGCAGTCCGGGTGGCACAAACTATGGCTACACCTTC.

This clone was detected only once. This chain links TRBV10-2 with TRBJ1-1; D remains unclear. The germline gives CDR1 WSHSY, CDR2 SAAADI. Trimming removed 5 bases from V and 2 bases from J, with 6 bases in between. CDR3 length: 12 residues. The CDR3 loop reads CASSRSNTEAFF. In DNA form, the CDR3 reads TGCGCCAGCAGTCGGAGTAACACTGAAGCTTTCTTT.

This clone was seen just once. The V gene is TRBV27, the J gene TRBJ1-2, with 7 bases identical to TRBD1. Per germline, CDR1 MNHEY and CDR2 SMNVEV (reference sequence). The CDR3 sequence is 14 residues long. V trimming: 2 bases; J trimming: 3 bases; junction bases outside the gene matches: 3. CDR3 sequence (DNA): TGTGCCAGCAGTTTACGGACAGGATACTATGGCTACACCTTC. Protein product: CASSLRTGYYGYTF.

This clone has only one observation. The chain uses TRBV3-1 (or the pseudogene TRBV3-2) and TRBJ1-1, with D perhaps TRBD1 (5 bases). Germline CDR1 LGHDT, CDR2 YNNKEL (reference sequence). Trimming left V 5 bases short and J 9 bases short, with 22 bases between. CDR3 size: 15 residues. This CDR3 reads CASSYGTAEGGKAFF. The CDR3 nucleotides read TGTGCCAGCAGCTACGGGACGGCTGAGGGCGGGAAAGCTTTCTTT.

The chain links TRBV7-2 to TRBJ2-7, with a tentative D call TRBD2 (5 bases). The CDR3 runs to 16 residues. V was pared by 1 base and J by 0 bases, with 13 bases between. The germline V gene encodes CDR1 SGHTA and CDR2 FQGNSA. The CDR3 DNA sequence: TGTGCCAGCAGCTTAGTTTCTTGGGAGAGCTCCTACGAGCAGTACTTC. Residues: CASSLVSWESSYEQYF.